This passage covers 10 T cell receptor beta chains from one sample sequenced in a study of blood T cell repertoires in COVID-19. Libraries were prepared by immunoSEQ multiplex PCR; TCRdb keeps only in-frame clonotypes and omits some of them. The sample has about 190,000 clones; roughly 84% are singletons. Sequenced: peripheral blood. The receptors were sampled from a human donor in a cohort sampled during active COVID-19.

The chain couples TRBV7-2 to TRBJ2-1; TRBD2 matches 10 bases. With V trimmed by 4 bases and J by 6 bases, 3 bases remained unmatched. This CDR3 spans 14 amino acids. Germline CDR1 and CDR2: SGHTA and FQGNSA. Here the CDR3 DNA reads TGTGCCAGCAGCTCCAGCGGGAGGGGCAATGAGCAGTTCTTC. It specifies CASSSSGRGNEQFF. Full variable domain (outside the CDR3, taken from reference TRBV7-2 and TRBJ2-1): GAGVSQSPSNKVTEKGKDVELRCDPISGHTALYWYRQSLGQGLEFLIYFQGNSAPDKSGLPSDRFSAERTGGSVSTLTIQRTQQEDSAVYLCASSSSGRGNEQFFGPGTRLTVL.

This rearrangement joins TRBV28 to TRBJ1-5, with a tentative D call TRBD1 (5 bases). The CDR3 sequence is 14 residues long. The V end lost 6 bases, the J end lost 5 bases, and 14 bases lay between the germline ends. Per the germline V gene, CDR1 is MDHEN and CDR2 is SYDVKM. The CDR3 region is CASRAGPYHQPQHF. CDR3 in DNA: TGTGCCAGCAGGGCGGGACCCTACCATCAGCCCCAGCATTTT.

The chain joins TRBV25-1 to TRBJ2-3; tentative D call: TRBD2 (5 bases). Germline V gene sequence: CDR1 MGHDK, CDR2 SYGVNS. The CDR3 contains 13 residues. The V gene lost 4 bases and the J gene lost 6 bases, with 11 bases spanning the gap. The CDR3 DNA follows: TGTGCCAGCAGTGCTTGGGAGCTGGATACGCAGTATTTT. Residues: CASSAWELDTQYF.

The chain uses TRBV18 and TRBJ2-4, with 10 bases identical to TRBD1. Germline V CDR1 and CDR2: KGHSH, LQKENI. V gave up 6 bases and J gave up 0 bases; unmatched junction bases: 17. This CDR3 comprises 20 residues. The CDR3 DNA follows: TGTGCCAGCTCCCTGACAGGGGGCTATAATTCTAACCTAGCCAAAAACATTCAGTACTTC. Amino acid sequence: CASSLTGGYNSNLAKNIQYF.

The chain has TRBV5-8 and TRBJ2-4; 11 bases match TRBD1. The CDR3 consists of 18 residues. V gave up 0 bases and J gave up 3 bases; unmatched junction bases: 8. Germline V gene lookup returns CDR1 SGHTS and CDR2 YDEGEE. The CDR3 is CASSLEFGDRGYKNIQYF. In DNA, the CDR3 is TGTGCCAGCAGCTTGGAATTTGGGGACAGGGGGTACAAAAACATTCAGTACTTC.

This rearrangement joins TRBV11-1 to TRBJ1-4, with TRBD1 matching over 8 bases. CDR1 SGHAT and CDR2 FQDESV come from the germline V gene (reference sequence). The CDR3 sequence is 16 residues long. V shed 1 base and J 8 bases; nucleotides not matched to a gene: 9. CDR3 nucleotide sequence: TGTGCCAGCAGCTTAGAAGGCACAGGGGGGAGCGAAAAACTGTTTTTT. This translates into CASSLEGTGGSEKLFF.

This clone was seen a single time. The rearrangement uses TRBV5-5 and TRBJ2-6; 7 bases agree with TRBD1. With 0 bases clipped from V and 3 bases from J, the junction kept 6 bases outside the gene matches. Looked up from germline, CDR1 is SGHKS and CDR2 is YYEKEE (reference sequence). CDR3 length: 17 residues. The CDR3 spells CASSLAGQRLGANVLTF. CDR3 bases: TGTGCCAGCAGCTTGGCGGGACAGCGCCTTGGGGCCAACGTCCTGACTTTC.

The rearrangement links TRBV5-1 to TRBJ1-1; a weak D match, TRBD1 (5 bases). V was clipped by 0 bases and J by 4 bases, with 7 bases between them. Germline V gene lookup returns CDR1 SGHRS and CDR2 YFSETQ. The CDR3 runs 13 residues. The CDR3 reads CASSLEGPTEAFF. The CDR3 DNA sequence: TGCGCCAGCAGCTTGGAGGGGCCCACTGAAGCTTTCTTT.

The chain has TRBV7-9 and TRBJ1-1; no definite D call. CDR3 size: 13 residues. V lost 3 bases and J lost 0, with 5 bases in between. CDR1 is SEHNR, CDR2 FQNEAQ, per germline (reference sequence). The CDR3, as DNA: TGTGCCAGCAGCTTCCGGGTGAACACTGAAGCTTTCTTT. This gives the protein CASSFRVNTEAFF. Supplemented by reference TRBV7-9 and TRBJ1-1, the full variable domain reads DTGVSQNPRHKITKRGQNVTFRCDPISEHNRLYWYRQTLGQGPEFLTYFQNEAQLEKSRLLSDRFSAERPKGSFSTLEIQRTEQGDSAMYLCASSFRVNTEAFFGQGTRLTVV.

The V gene is TRBV27, the J gene TRBJ1-6, with 10 bases that match TRBD1. CDR3 length: 16 amino acids. V gave up 4 bases and J gave up 9 bases; unmatched junction bases: 9. Germline CDR1 reads MNHEY; CDR2 reads SMNVEV (reference sequence). The chain's CDR3 is CASSSTPGQGFSPLHF. In DNA, the CDR3 is TGTGCCAGCAGTTCAACTCCGGGACAGGGGTTTTCACCCCTCCACTTT.